The clone carrying this T cell receptor (beta chain) occurred many times. These data are taken from a study of T-cell reconstitution after alpha-beta-depleted transplantation in children. The TCRbeta library was prepared with unique molecular identifiers. TCRdb recomputed calls from the PCR reads with MiXCR, one row per CDR3 protein. Counted here are about 610,000 distinct CDR3 sequences, roughly 10% occurring once; the ten biggest clones make up 4%. V lost 5 bases and J lost 4; bases outside the gene matches: 11. The CDR3 runs to 16 residues. The rearrangement uses TRBV12-3 or TRBV12-4 and TRBJ2-3; 8 nucleotides line up with TRBD1. The specimen comprised PBMCs from the stem cell graft donor, sampled from the stem cell graft. This sequence originates from a human donor who donated a stem cell graft to a child with acute myeloid leukemia. The CDR3 region is CASSPRQGSAADTQYF. Written as DNA, the CDR3 is TGTGCCAGCAGTCCCAGACAGGGGAGTGCTGCAGATACGCAGTATTTT.